Listed below are T cell receptor beta chains from one sample, sequenced in a study of blood T cell repertoires in COVID-19. Clones were read by immunoSEQ multiplex PCR, and TCRdb kept only the in-frame ones, dropping some. The repertoire includes fewer than 250,000 clones, around four fifths of them detected once, and 0.9% to 0.95% sits in the top ten. Specimen: peripheral blood. The receptors stem from a man between 60 and 75 years old with COVID-19, enrolled during active disease. The CDR3 runs from the conserved cysteine through the conserved F or W. The order of the fields is clone size, J gene, D gene, V gene, CDR3 DNA, CDR3 protein. D genes are given only for firm matches. The size of a clone is reported for some rows only, either as once, few or many, or as a class for expanded clones.

. | TRBJ1-1 | TRBD1 | TRBV6-5 | TGTGCCAGCCGAGGGACAGAGAACACTGAAGCTTTCTTT | CASRGTENTEAFF
. | TRBJ2-6 | . | TRBV6-1 | TGTGCCAGCAGTGAGTCTCTCTCTGGGGCCAACGTCCTGACTTTC | CASSESLSGANVLTF
. | TRBJ1-3 | . | TRBV2 | TGTGCCAGCAGCTTTCGGAGCTCTGGAAACACCATATATTTT | CASSFRSSGNTIYF
. | TRBJ2-7 | . | TRBV4-1 | TGCGCCAGCAGCCAAGAGGAGGTAGGTCTCTACGAGCAGTACTTC | CASSQEEVGLYEQYF
. | TRBJ2-6 | TRBD2 | TRBV19 | TGTGCCAGTAGACGAGGGAGACTAGCGGGAGGGCGTGGGGCCAACGTCCTGACTTTC | CASRRGRLAGGRGANVLTF
. | TRBJ1-1 | . | TRBV11-3 | TGTGCCAGCAGCTTAGGCGTGGGGGGGAACACTGAAGCTTTCTTT | CASSLGVGGNTEAFF
. | TRBJ1-3 | TRBD1 | TRBV28 | TGTGCCAGCAGTTCCCCGGGACAGCGCTCTGGAAACACCATATATTTT | CASSSPGQRSGNTIYF
. | TRBJ1-2 | . | TRBV27 | TGTGCCAGCAGTCCTGGGGCAGGGAACTATGGCTACACCTTC | CASSPGAGNYGYTF
. | TRBJ1-1 | TRBD1 | TRBV28 | TGTGCCAGCAGTTTAGGGACAGGGGGCACTGAAGCTTTCTTT | CASSLGTGGTEAFF
few | TRBJ1-3 | . | TRBV6-1 | TGTGCCAGCAGTGAAGCGCCAGAGGCAGCAGGAAACACCATATATTTT | CASSEAPEAAGNTIYF
once | TRBJ1-2 | . | TRBV12-3/TRBV12-4 | TGTGCCAGCAGTCGGAGGGAGGGCTATGGCTACACCTTC | CASSRREGYGYTF
. | TRBJ2-6 | . | TRBV2 | TGTGCCAGCAGAAAACTGGAGGAGGGGTTAGTCCTGACTGGGGCCAACGTCCTGACTTTC | CASRKLEEGLVLTGANVLTF
few | TRBJ1-5 | TRBD1 | TRBV30 | TGTGCCTGGGCCGAGGGGGCCCATCAGCCCCAGCATTTT | CAWAEGAHQPQHF